The T cell receptor (beta chain) described here comes from a study of response to subunit inactivated influenza vaccine. A single record per CDR3 protein comes from TCRdb applying MiXCR to the RT-PCR reads. The table lists 800,000 to 1,000,000 distinct CDR3 sequences, less than 25% of them singletons. This TCR was recovered from a man aged 50-59 years who received an inactivated influenza vaccine. This material consisted of PBMCs from blood, taken about 5 days after vaccination.

CDR3 DNA sequence: TGCAGCGTTGAAGCTCCAGCCGGGGCAGGGGGCGCTTCCGAGCAGTACTTC. It encodes CSVEAPAGAGGASEQYF. The V gene is TRBV29-1, the J gene TRBJ2-7, with 8 nucleotides matching TRBD1. Germline V gives CDR1 SQVTM, CDR2 ANQGSEA. Trimming took 1 base from V and 6 from J; bases not matched to a gene: 17. This CDR3 region has 17 residues.